This is a list of T cell receptor beta chains from one sample in a study of identical twins. TCRdb recomputed calls from the 5' RACE reads with MiXCR, one row per CDR3 protein. The repertoire includes roughly 280,000 distinct CDR3 sequences, 7.5% to 9.5% of them detected once, and roughly 7% sits in the top ten. This same sample was also taken into another study, of yellow fever vaccine responses in identical twins.

What was sequenced was CD8+ T cells sorted from blood. These receptors were obtained from a woman aged 18-29 years in good health. Each CDR3 is given with its conserved first and last residue.

v_call	j_call	cdr3_aa
TRBV2	TRBJ2-4	CASIDRSSQNIQYF
TRBV6-7	TRBJ2-7	CACSPDGSASGSRVYEQYF
TRBV7-9	TRBJ2-7	CASSSSGGVYEQYF
TRBV13	TRBJ2-7	CASSLRLAAAEQYF
TRBV3-1	TRBJ2-3	CASSPGQGTRTDTQYF
TRBV4-1	TRBJ2-7	CASSQGLAGGEQYF
TRBV19	TRBJ2-1	CASSTTGGSYNEQFF
TRBV29-1	TRBJ2-2	CSVEEGQGARAGELFF
TRBV20-1	TRBJ2-1	CSARETSGDSYNEQFF
TRBV24-1	TRBJ2-7	CATSDSDTVPYEQYF
TRBV7-6	TRBJ2-7	CASSLGSQGSYEQYF
TRBV7-6	TRBJ2-3	CASSSDLSPDTQYF
TRBV7-9	TRBJ2-3	CASRTTTGGTDTQYF
TRBV7-9	TRBJ1-2	CASSLELLIDGYTF
TRBV27	TRBJ2-4	CASRGLDIQYF
TRBV9	TRBJ1-3	CASSEEGSGNTIYF
TRBV7-9	TRBJ1-1	CASSGTGGVWDTEAFF
TRBV27	TRBJ2-5	CASSPQGQRETQYF
TRBV6-9	TRBJ2-1	CASSPIFREQFF
TRBV20-1	TRBJ2-1	CSARLLRLAGEWGEQFF
TRBV11-3	TRBJ2-2	CASSEPSGEEYTGELFF
TRBV19	TRBJ1-1	CASKTGVNTEAFF
TRBV29-1	TRBJ2-2	CSVEDLSGELFF
TRBV28	TRBJ1-2	CASSFEVRPTNYGYTF
TRBV7-9	TRBJ2-2	CASRTGGFGTGELFF
TRBV7-9	TRBJ2-4	CASSGTGVSKNIQYF
TRBV29-1	TRBJ2-1	CSVAGLAGKYNEQFF
TRBV20-1	TRBJ2-3	CSASVTGDSTDTQYF
TRBV27	TRBJ2-1	CASSLVFLSSYNEQFF
TRBV7-9	TRBJ2-2	CASSLAGELFF
TRBV19	TRBJ2-7	CASSTGRGLSYEQYF
TRBV6-2/TRBV6-3	TRBJ2-7	CASSYLGDEQYF
TRBV29-1	TRBJ2-1	CSVGDTSSYNEQFF
TRBV9	TRBJ1-1	CASSVGDTEAFF
TRBV20-1	TRBJ2-1	CSTSGVLNEQFF
TRBV7-9	TRBJ2-1	CASSLEGLWLFF
TRBV7-9	TRBJ2-2	CASSLGGSGELFF
TRBV29-1	TRBJ2-1	CSFRTGAFNEQFF
TRBV19	TRBJ1-1	CASRDAGQGFLYTEAFF
TRBV28	TRBJ2-3	CASTSPEREGLTDTQYF